These 26 T cell receptor beta chains came from one sample sequenced in a study of T-cell reconstitution after alpha-beta-depleted transplantation in children. Unique molecular identifiers were used in preparing the TCRbeta library. Via MiXCR, TCRdb re-called the PCR reads, giving one row per CDR3 protein. This sample has some 250,000 distinct CDR3 sequences, with approximately 12% found just once. The starting material was PBMCs from the stem cell graft donor, obtained from the stem cell graft. The receptors here all came from a human donor who donated a stem cell graft to a child with acute lymphoblastic leukemia.

There are a few counts of this clonotype. The chain combines TRBV12-3 or TRBV12-4 with TRBJ1-1, with 7 positions matching TRBD1. V gave up 3 bases and J gave up 7 bases; unmatched junction bases: 2. The CDR3 length is 12 residues. The CDR3 spells CASSLRGHEAFF. DNA for the CDR3: TGTGCCAGCAGTTTGAGGGGGCATGAAGCTTTCTTT.

The CDR3: CASSGPGTGGVYGYTF. The CDR3 DNA reads TGTGCCAGCAGTGGACCCGGGACAGGGGGCGTCTATGGCTACACCTTC. This chain links TRBV6-1 with TRBJ1-2, with 12 bases identical to TRBD1. J gave up 4 bases and V 4 bases, and 7 bases lay outside the gene matches. The CDR3 covers 16 residues. CDR1 is MNHNS, CDR2 SASEGT, per germline.

The rearrangement links TRBV7-9 to TRBJ2-1, with a possible D match to TRBD2 (5 bases). The germline CDR1 and CDR2 sequences are SEHNR and FQNEAQ (reference sequence). There are 17 residues in the CDR3. V lost 4 bases and J 0 bases, leaving 16 bases between the germline ends. The CDR3 region has the DNA TGTGCCAGCAGCTCCCCCCCCCTGGGAGTCTCCTACAATGAGCAGTTCTTC. Protein product: CASSSPPLGVSYNEQFF.

The table lists this clonotype with many counts. This rearrangement joins TRBV7-8 to TRBJ2-7; D unclear. Trimming removed 4 bases from V and 2 bases from J, with 9 bases in between. Germline values: CDR1 SGHVS, CDR2 FQNEAQ. The CDR3 runs to 13 residues. The CDR3 is CASSSDKTYEQYF. The CDR3 DNA sequence: TGTGCCAGCAGCTCCGACAAGACCTACGAGCAGTACTTC. The full variable domain, rest sourced from reference TRBV7-8 and TRBJ2-7, is GAGVSQSPRYKVAKRGQDVALRCDPISGHVSLFWYQQALGQGPEFLTYFQNEAQLDKSGLPSDRFFAERPEGSVSTLKIQRTQQEDSAVYLCASSSDKTYEQYFGPGTRLTVT.

This clonotype was found a few times. This chain uses TRBV5-1 with TRBJ2-5; TRBD2 agrees at 12 bases. Trimming removed 3 bases from V and 1 base from J; junction bases left unmatched: 13. Germline CDR1 and CDR2: SGHRS and YFSETQ. The CDR3 is 19 amino acids. CDR3 nucleotide sequence: TGCGCCAGCAGCTCGGTAATGCGACTAGCGGGGGCAGGCCAAGAGACCCAGTACTTC. It is translated as CASSSVMRLAGAGQETQYF.

This clonotype was recorded at least ten times. The chain recombines TRBV7-2 with TRBJ1-1; D is unresolved. The length of the CDR3 is 13 residues. Germline V gene sequence: CDR1 SGHTA, CDR2 FQGNSA. Trimming cost V 1 base and J 12 bases, with 15 bases left between them. The CDR3 loop reads CASSLGTYPGTFF. The CDR3 nucleotides are TGTGCCAGCAGCTTAGGAACCTACCCGGGGACTTTCTTT.

The chain is built from TRBV12-3 or TRBV12-4 and TRBJ2-7, with D hard to call. This CDR3 contains 13 residues. With 4 bases removed from V and 6 bases from J, the gap between germline ends came to 13 bases. The CDR3 coding sequence is TGTGCCAGCAGTTCTGCTATTACCTCCGAGCAGTACTTC. Protein product: CASSSAITSEQYF.

There are many counts of this clonotype. This chain links TRBV27 with TRBJ1-1; D gene unclear. V dropped 5 bases and J dropped 1 base, with 14 bases sitting between them. The CDR3 runs to 15 residues. The germline CDR1 and CDR2 sequences are MNHEY and SMNVEV (reference sequence). CDR3 sequence reads: CASSPLGGRNTEAFF. CDR3 DNA: TGTGCCAGCAGTCCCCTCGGTGGGAGGAACACTGAAGCTTTCTTT.

This clonotype was picked up many times. This chain connects TRBV6-5 to TRBJ2-7; unclear D gene. V dropped 0 bases and J dropped 0 bases, with 6 bases sitting between them. The V gene's germline CDR1 is MNHEY and CDR2 SVGAGI. This CDR3 has 14 residues. The CDR3 loop reads CASSYSPGSYEQYF. CDR3 sequence (DNA): TGTGCCAGCAGTTACTCGCCAGGCTCCTACGAGCAGTACTTC.

This clonotype was counted at least ten times. The rearrangement joins TRBV10-3 to TRBJ1-1; D is uncertain. This CDR3 is 13 amino acids long. Per germline, CDR1 ENHRY and CDR2 SYGVKD. V lost 2 bases and J 5 bases, leaving 9 bases between the germline ends. CDR3 coding DNA: TGTGCCATCAGTGAGCGTTTGGAGACTGAAGCTTTCTTT. The encoded protein is CAISERLETEAFF.

Many counts were recorded for this clonotype. This chain connects TRBV5-4 to TRBJ2-7; possibly TRBD2 for D (6 bases). V lost 1 base and J 1 base, leaving 15 bases between the germline ends. The length of the CDR3 is 16 residues. Germline values: CDR1 SGHNT, CDR2 YYREEE (reference sequence). The CDR3 coding sequence is TGTGCCAGCAGCTTGATTGGGCGGGGCCCATCCTACGAGCAGTACTTC. The encoded protein is CASSLIGRGPSYEQYF.

The V gene is TRBV11-2, the J gene TRBJ2-1; the match to TRBD2 covers 14 bases. The V gene's germline CDR1 is SGHAT and CDR2 FQNNGV. The trim removed 6 bases at V and 6 bases at J, leaving 7 bases unmatched. This CDR3 spans 16 amino acids. The CDR3 loop reads CASRGRLAGGPNEQFF. CDR3 nucleotides: TGTGCCAGCAGGGGGAGACTAGCGGGGGGGCCCAATGAGCAGTTCTTC.

This clonotype was counted many times. The V call is TRBV12-3 or TRBV12-4, the J call TRBJ1-5; D is unresolved. The CDR3 covers 16 residues. V was cut by 5 bases and J by 2 bases, with 16 bases left in between. The chain's CDR3 is CASSAPGPRGNQPQHF. The CDR3 nucleotides are TGTGCCAGCAGTGCACCCGGGCCGCGGGGCAATCAGCCCCAGCATTTT.

This rearrangement joins TRBV19 to TRBJ2-1; no clear D gene. CDR3 length equals 15 residues. Trimming shortened V by 3 bases and J by 4 bases, and 13 bases separated the two germline ends. CDR1 LNHDA and CDR2 SQIVND come from the germline V gene (reference sequence). The CDR3 DNA sequence: TGTGCCAGTAGTATTAAACGAGCTGGTTACAATGAGCAGTTCTTC. This translates into CASSIKRAGYNEQFF.

This clonotype appeared many times. This chain connects TRBV19 to TRBJ1-1; no clear D. The length of the CDR3 is 13 residues. The V end was cut by 10 bases, the J end by 4 bases, with 16 bases between. Germline lookup yields CDR1 LNHDA and CDR2 SQIVND (reference sequence). CDR3 coding DNA: TGTGCCATCTCGGACCGTAAGGGCACTGAAGCTTTCTTT. Translated, it gives CAISDRKGTEAFF.

This clonotype was seen repeatedly, ten times or more. This chain connects TRBV7-8 to TRBJ2-2; D gene unclear. Between the trimmed V and J ends, which lost 0 bases and 3 bases, there was a span of 8 bases. Germline CDR1 and CDR2: SGHVS and FQNEAQ. CDR3 size: 15 residues. The CDR3 spells CASSLAWGYTGELFF. The DNA of the CDR3 is TGTGCCAGCAGCTTAGCATGGGGTTACACCGGGGAGCTGTTTTTT.

This clonotype was seen many times. J is TRBJ2-3 and V is TRBV2, with D possibly being TRBD2 (6 bases). Germline V gives CDR1 SNHLY, CDR2 FYNNEI. The CDR3 consists of 15 residues. Trimming stripped 3 bases from V and 0 bases from J, with 10 bases between. The DNA for the CDR3 is TGTGCCAGCAGTGAGGGCGGGACCAGCACAGATACGCAGTATTTT. This translates into CASSEGGTSTDTQYF.

This clonotype showed up many times. The junction does not match germline at one end; this may be a read error. The J gene is TRBJ1-6, the V gene TRBV7-2; D gene uncertain. The V gene's germline CDR1 is SGHTA and CDR2 FQGNSA. CDR3 length: 12 amino acids. CDR3 nucleotides: TGTGCCAGCAGCTTACGGGCCCACAAGGTCTATTTT. Protein product: CASSLRAHKVYF. Combining the CDR3 with reference TRBV7-2 and TRBJ1-6 gives the whole variable domain GAGVSQSPSNKVTEKGKDVELRCDPISGHTALYWYRQSLGQGLEFLIYFQGNSAPDKSGLPSDRFSAERTGGSVSTLTIQRTQQEDSAVYLCASSLRAHKVYFGNGTRLTVT.

Turning to this clonotype: At one of its ends the junction is not consistent with the germline gene, which may arise from a read error. The CDR3 DNA is TGCAGCGTTGTAGCCGGACAGGGGGAATCTGGGGCCAACGGCCTGACTTTC. This translates into CSVVAGQGESGANGLTF. The genes are TRBV29-1 and TRBJ2-6, with TRBD1 matching over 10 bases. Germline V gene lookup returns CDR1 SQVTM and CDR2 ANQGSEA. This CDR3 contains 17 residues. Filled out from reference TRBV29-1 and TRBJ2-6, the complete variable domain reads SAVISQKPSRDICQRGTSLTIQCQVDSQVTMMFWYRQQPGQSLTLIATANQGSEATYESGFVIDKFPISRPNLTFSTLTVSNMSPEDSSIYLCSVVAGQGESGANGLTFGAGSRLTVL.

At least ten counts were recorded for this clonotype. The chain recombines TRBV12-3 or TRBV12-4 with TRBJ1-1, with a tentative D call TRBD1 (6 bases). V gave up 5 bases and J gave up 4 bases, with 17 bases separating them. The length of the CDR3 is 15 residues. The chain's CDR3 is CASSPPGGQSTEAFF. The CDR3 DNA follows: TGTGCCAGCAGTCCCCCCGGGGGGCAGAGCACTGAAGCTTTCTTT.

At least ten counts were recorded for this clonotype. The chain carries TRBV5-5 and TRBJ1-2; D remains ambiguous. Per germline, CDR1 SGHKS and CDR2 YYEKEE (reference sequence). The CDR3 consists of 14 residues. V was clipped by 2 bases and J by 4 bases, with 12 bases between them. CDR3 bases: TGTGCCAGCAGCTTCGCAGGCCCCGGCTATGGCTACACCTTC. Residues: CASSFAGPGYGYTF.

At least ten counts were recorded for this clonotype. The chain is built from TRBV20-1 and TRBJ2-1; D possibly corresponds to TRBD2 (5 bases). V was cut by 3 bases and J by 0 bases, with 6 bases left in between. This CDR3 has 13 residues. Germline assignment: CDR1 DFQATT and CDR2 SNEGSKA (reference sequence). The CDR3 coding sequence is TGCAGTGCTAGCCGGGGCTCCTACAATGAGCAGTTCTTC. It specifies CSASRGSYNEQFF.

This clonotype was observed many times. CDR3 region: CSAQTGSYTGELFF. The CDR3 coding sequence is TGCAGTGCTCAAACAGGGTCATACACCGGGGAGCTGTTTTTT. This chain connects TRBV20-1 to TRBJ2-2; weak D call: TRBD1 (6 bases). This CDR3 spans 14 amino acids. Trimming left V 5 bases short and J 3 bases short, with 13 bases between. CDR1 DFQATT and CDR2 SNEGSKA come from the germline V gene (reference sequence).

This clonotype was detected many times. The rearrangement uses TRBV5-1 and TRBJ2-7, with D hard to call. CDR1 SGHRS and CDR2 YFSETQ come from the germline V gene. V was pared by 5 bases and J by 0 bases, with 12 bases between. The CDR3 is 14 amino acids. The CDR3 DNA sequence: TGCGCCAGCAGTACCGGGCCTAGCTCCTACGAGCAGTACTTC. Its translation: CASSTGPSSYEQYF.

Only a few counts were recorded for this clonotype. The CDR3 here is CASSQDRVMNTEAFF. CDR3 coding DNA: TGTGCCAGCAGCCAAGATAGGGTCATGAACACTGAAGCTTTCTTT. The genes are TRBV3-1 and TRBJ1-1; D ambiguous. Germline V gene data show CDR1 as LGHDT and CDR2 as YNNKEL (reference sequence). This CDR3 has 15 residues. V gave up 0 bases and J gave up 0 bases, with 8 bases separating them.

In this sample, this clonotype turned up many times. The V and J genes are TRBV6-2 or TRBV6-3 and TRBJ2-3, with 8 nucleotides matching TRBD1. Germline assignment: CDR1 MNHEY and CDR2 SVGEGT. The CDR3 has 15 amino acids. V shed 4 bases, J shed 4 bases, and the junction held 7 bases outside the gene matches. The CDR3 loop is CASSLSGGKADTQYF. The DNA for the CDR3 is TGTGCCAGCAGTTTGTCAGGGGGCAAAGCAGATACGCAGTATTTT.